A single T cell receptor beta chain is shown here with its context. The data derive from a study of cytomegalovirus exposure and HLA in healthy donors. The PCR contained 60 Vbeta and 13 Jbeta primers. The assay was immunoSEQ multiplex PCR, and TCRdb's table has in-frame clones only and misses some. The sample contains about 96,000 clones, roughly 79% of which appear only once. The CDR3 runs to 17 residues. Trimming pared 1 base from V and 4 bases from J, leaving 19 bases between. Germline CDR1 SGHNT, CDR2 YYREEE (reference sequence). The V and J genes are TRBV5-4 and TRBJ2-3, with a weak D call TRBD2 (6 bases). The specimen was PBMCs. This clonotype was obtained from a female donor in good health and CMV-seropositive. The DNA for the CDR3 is TGTGCCAGCAGCTTGTCGCTTTGGGGGGAAGGCGCAGATACGCAGTATTTT. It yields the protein CASSLSLWGEGADTQYF. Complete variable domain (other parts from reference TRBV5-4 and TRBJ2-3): ETGVTQSPTHLIKTRGQQVTLRCSSQSGHNTVSWYQQALGQGPQFIFQYYREEENGRGNFPPRFSGLQFPNYSSELNVNALELDDSALYLCASSLSLWGEGADTQYFGPGTRLTVL.